The 30 T cell receptor beta chains below come from one sample, sequenced in a study of blood T cell repertoires in COVID-19. Clones were sequenced by immunoSEQ multiplex PCR, and TCRdb holds only the in-frame ones, with some missing. The table has some 360,000 clones, 88% seen once. Sequencing used PBMCs or T cells enriched from blood (not recorded which). Every receptor here comes from a woman in her twenties or thirties who had been exposed to COVID-19.

The table lists this clone with a few counts. This chain links TRBV6-1 with TRBJ2-1; D is perhaps TRBD2 (5 bases). The germline V and J ends were trimmed by 0 bases and 8 bases, with 17 bases remaining between them. Germline-derived CDR1 and CDR2 are MNHNS and SASEGT. The CDR3 consists of 16 residues. CDR3: CASSEAIGRGRDEQFF. The CDR3 DNA is TGTGCCAGCAGTGAAGCTATAGGACGGGGTCGCGATGAGCAGTTCTTC.

This clone was seen just once. The chain uses TRBV28 and TRBJ2-5; D may be TRBD2 (6 bases). This CDR3 has 14 amino acids. In germline, CDR1 is MDHEN, CDR2 SYDVKM. Trimming took off 3 bases at V and 6 bases at J, with 14 bases between the two ends. The CDR3 DNA sequence: TGTGCCAGCAGTTTGCCCGGGAGCCTACAGACCCAGTACTTC. Protein sequence: CASSLPGSLQTQYF.

This chain links TRBV27 with TRBJ2-5; a weak D match, TRBD1 (5 bases). CDR1 MNHEY and CDR2 SMNVEV come from the germline V gene (reference sequence). V gave up 6 bases and J gave up 4 bases, with 18 bases separating them. This CDR3 has 15 amino acids. CDR3 sequence (DNA): TGTGCCAGCAGATTCGCCGGGCAGGGTGGAGAGACCCAGTACTTC. This translates into CASRFAGQGGETQYF.

The genes are TRBV27 and TRBJ1-2, with a tentative D call TRBD1 (6 bases). Trimming cost V 3 bases and J 5 bases, with 13 bases left between them. The CDR3 is 14 amino acids. Germline lookup yields CDR1 MNHEY and CDR2 SMNVEV (reference sequence). CDR3 residues: CASSFRSQGYGYTF. In DNA, the CDR3 is TGTGCCAGCAGTTTCCGTTCACAGGGTTATGGCTACACCTTC.

V and J are TRBV11-3 and TRBJ1-5; 9 bases line up with TRBD1. CDR1 is SGHNT and CDR2 is YENEEA in the germline V gene. V lost 1 base and J lost 5; bases outside the gene matches: 0. The CDR3 spans 14 residues. For the CDR3, the DNA is TGTGCCAGCAGCTTAGGACAGGGGGATCAGCCCCAGCATTTT. Protein sequence: CASSLGQGDQPQHF. The entire variable domain, with the rest obtained from reference TRBV11-3 and TRBJ1-5, is as follows: EAGVVQSPRYKIIEKKQPVAFWCNPISGHNTLYWYLQNLGQGPELLIRYENEEAVDDSQLPKDRFSAERLKGVDSTLKIQPAELGDSAVYLCASSLGQGDQPQHFGDGTRLSIL.

The rearrangement uses TRBV28 and TRBJ1-2; maybe TRBD1 (6 bases). Germline values: CDR1 MDHEN, CDR2 SYDVKM. The CDR3 consists of 13 residues. The V gene lost 5 bases and the J gene lost 1 base, with 8 bases spanning the gap. CDR3: CASSRDNNYGYTF. The DNA for the CDR3 is TGTGCCAGCAGTAGGGACAATAACTATGGCTACACCTTC.

The rearrangement uses TRBV14 and TRBJ2-1; TRBD2 aligns across 10 bases. J gave up 10 bases and V 1 base, and 4 bases lay outside the gene matches. The germline CDR1 and CDR2 sequences are SGHDN and FVKESK. The CDR3 contains 14 residues. The CDR3 region has the DNA TGTGCCAGCAGCCAAGGGGGACTAGCGTGGGAGCAGTTCTTC. Its protein is CASSQGGLAWEQFF.

CDR3 DNA sequence: TGTGCAAGTCGCTTTTACAGGGGACTTAGTCAGCCCCAGCATTTT. Translation: CASRFYRGLSQPQHF. V and J are TRBV12-2 and TRBJ1-5; the D call in the table, TRBD1, was not verified against the DNA. TRBV12-2 is labeled a pseudogene. This CDR3 spans 15 amino acids.

The J gene is TRBJ2-1, the V gene TRBV5-1; TRBD2 agrees at 13 bases. V gave up 0 bases and J gave up 5 bases; unmatched junction bases: 2. The CDR3 extends over 16 amino acids. Germline V gives CDR1 SGHRS, CDR2 YFSETQ. The CDR3 is CASSLEGLAGDNEQFF. The CDR3 bases are TGCGCCAGCAGCTTGGAAGGACTAGCGGGGGACAATGAGCAGTTCTTC. Filled out from reference TRBV5-1 and TRBJ2-1, the complete variable domain reads KAGVTQTPRYLIKTRGQQVTLSCSPISGHRSVSWYQQTPGQGLQFLFEYFSETQRNKGNFPGRFSGRQFSNSRSEMNVSTLELGDSALYLCASSLEGLAGDNEQFFGPGTRLTVL.

This chain connects TRBV25-1 to TRBJ2-7; TRBD1 agrees at 8 bases. The CDR3 contains 14 residues. The germline gives CDR1 MGHDK, CDR2 SYGVNS. V was pared by 8 bases and J by 4 bases, with 10 bases of the junction left unmatched. CDR3 in DNA: TGTGCCAGCGAAGAGACAGGGGTATCATACGAGCAGTACTTC. Its translation: CASEETGVSYEQYF.

V usage is TRBV4-1 and J usage is TRBJ2-7, with D maybe TRBD1 (5 bases). There are 15 residues in the CDR3. In germline, CDR1 is MGHRA, CDR2 YSYEKL. Trimming left V 0 bases short and J 2 bases short, with 11 bases between. The CDR3 loop reads CASSQERTTAYEQYF. For the CDR3, the DNA is TGCGCCAGCAGCCAAGAGCGGACAACTGCCTACGAGCAGTACTTC.

This chain uses TRBV19 with TRBJ1-2; a possible D gene is TRBD1 (5 bases). The CDR3 is made up of 16 amino acids. V was clipped by 3 bases and J by 5 bases, with 19 bases between them. Germline assignment: CDR1 LNHDA and CDR2 SQIVND (reference sequence). CDR3 amino acids: CASSIFPRAGTYGYTF. DNA of the CDR3: TGTGCCAGTAGTATTTTTCCCAGGGCGGGAACTTATGGCTACACCTTC.

This clone was seen just once. V usage is TRBV28 and J usage is TRBJ2-7; a possible D gene is TRBD1 (5 bases). CDR3 size: 15 residues. V gave up 7 bases and J gave up 0 bases, with 16 bases separating them. Germline loops: CDR1 MDHEN, CDR2 SYDVKM. Written as DNA, the CDR3 is TGTGCCAGCACCGAACAGGCCCAAAGCTCCTACGAGCAGTACTTC. Amino acid sequence: CASTEQAQSSYEQYF.

The chain has TRBV9 and TRBJ1-2; a possible D gene is TRBD1 (5 bases). Trimming stripped 3 bases from V and 1 base from J, with 16 bases between. Germline CDR1 reads SGDLS; CDR2 reads YYNGEE. The CDR3 covers 16 residues. This CDR3 is CASSGTVERGNYGYTF. As DNA, the CDR3 is TGTGCCAGCAGCGGAACCGTGGAAAGGGGTAACTATGGCTACACCTTC.

This rearrangement joins TRBV24-1 to TRBJ2-1; 10 nucleotides line up with TRBD2. The length of the CDR3 is 15 residues. Germline lookup yields CDR1 KGHDR and CDR2 SFDVKD. V was clipped by 8 bases and J by 5 bases; unmatched bases: 8. The CDR3 spells CATTPAGGRNNEQFF. The CDR3 DNA sequence: TGTGCCACCACCCCAGCGGGAGGGCGGAACAATGAGCAGTTCTTC.

This chain links TRBV5-8 with TRBJ2-1; a possible D gene is TRBD1 (7 bases). Germline V gene sequence: CDR1 SGHTS, CDR2 YDEGEE. CDR3 length equals 15 residues. V was trimmed by 3 bases and J by 4 bases, leaving 14 bases between them. CDR3 sequence reads: CASSSRGAEYNEQFF. The CDR3 coding sequence is TGTGCCAGCAGCTCCAGGGGGGCGGAGTACAATGAGCAGTTCTTC.

J is TRBJ1-3 and V is TRBV28; maybe TRBD1 (6 bases). Trimming removed 3 bases from V and 4 bases from J, with 13 bases in between. CDR3 length: 15 residues. Looked up from germline, CDR1 is MDHEN and CDR2 is SYDVKM. The chain's CDR3 is CASSFPQGPGNTIYF. The CDR3 DNA follows: TGTGCCAGCAGTTTCCCACAGGGACCCGGAAACACCATATATTTT.

In its sample, this clone was seen once. The rearrangement links TRBV7-8 to TRBJ1-2, with D possibly TRBD1 on 6 matching bases. Between the trimmed V and J ends, which lost 1 base and 2 bases, there was a span of 8 bases. Per germline, CDR1 SGHVS and CDR2 FQNEAQ. The CDR3 sequence is 14 residues long. For the CDR3, the DNA is TGTGCCAGCAGCTTAGAGGACAGAAACTATGGCTACACCTTC. Translated: CASSLEDRNYGYTF.

V usage is TRBV24-1 and J usage is TRBJ1-6; D gene ambiguous. CDR1 and CDR2 (germline): KGHDR, SFDVKD. CDR3 length: 14 residues. V was pared by 4 bases and J by 7 bases, with 10 bases between. In DNA form, the CDR3 reads TGTGCCACCAGTGAAGCCGCGGGCAATTCACCCCTCCACTTT. It codes for CATSEAAGNSPLHF.

The V call is TRBV19, the J call TRBJ2-7; D unclear. V dropped 5 bases and J dropped 0 bases, with 14 bases sitting between them. CDR1 is LNHDA, CDR2 SQIVND, per germline (reference sequence). The CDR3 is 15 amino acids. The CDR3 region is CASSLVLGSSYEQYF. The CDR3, as DNA: TGTGCCAGTAGTTTAGTTTTGGGCAGCTCCTACGAGCAGTACTTC.

This clone was observed a few times. The J gene is TRBJ1-1, the V gene TRBV11-2, with a possible D match to TRBD1 (5 bases). The CDR3 contains 16 residues. The ends were cut back, 5 bases at V and 1 base at J, with 17 bases in the middle. CDR1 and CDR2 (germline): SGHAT, FQNNGV. In DNA, the CDR3 is TGTGCCAGCAGCGCATTCGGGGGAGGGCCGAACACTGAAGCTTTCTTT. Protein: CASSAFGGGPNTEAFF.

This clone has a single count. The V gene is TRBV7-2, the J gene TRBJ1-6, with D tentatively TRBD1 (6 bases). Trimming removed 0 bases at V and 8 bases at J, with 11 bases between. Per the germline V gene, CDR1 is SGHTA and CDR2 is FQGNSA. The CDR3 covers 15 residues. The CDR3 sequence: CASSLAYRADSPLHF. The CDR3, as DNA: TGTGCCAGCAGCTTAGCTTACAGGGCTGATTCACCCCTCCACTTT.

The rearrangement uses TRBV7-6 and TRBJ2-2; 7 positions agree with TRBD1. The germline gives CDR1 SGHVS, CDR2 FNYEAQ. The V and J ends lost 4 bases and 4 bases, in that order; junction bases with no gene match: 12. The CDR3 has 17 amino acids. The CDR3 nucleotides read TGTGCCAGCAGCTCAGCCGCAGACAGGGCGGGCACCGGGGAGCTGTTTTTT. Translation: CASSSAADRAGTGELFF.

The chain is built from TRBV24-1 and TRBJ2-1; 14 bases fit TRBD2. Per the germline V gene, CDR1 is KGHDR and CDR2 is SFDVKD. The J segment lost 5 bases and the V segment lost 3 bases, leaving 2 bases of the junction unmatched. The CDR3 loop spans 16 amino acids. As DNA, the CDR3 is TGTGCCACCAGTGATCCGGGACTAGCGGGAGACAATGAGCAGTTCTTC. Encoded protein: CATSDPGLAGDNEQFF.

This clone was recorded once. V usage is TRBV4-2 and J usage is TRBJ2-7; maybe TRBD2 (6 bases). V dropped 0 bases and J dropped 4 bases, with 16 bases sitting between them. Germline lookup yields CDR1 LGHNA and CDR2 YNFKEQ. The CDR3 spans 16 residues. The CDR3 reads CASSQDGGPQPYEQYF. CDR3 nucleotide sequence: TGTGCCAGCAGCCAAGATGGAGGGCCCCAACCTTACGAGCAGTACTTC.

The chain uses TRBV7-9 and TRBJ2-7; 8 bases match TRBD1. The ends lost 5 bases at V and 5 bases at J; junction bases unmatched: 20. Germline V gene data show CDR1 as SEHNR and CDR2 as FQNEAQ (reference sequence). This CDR3 is built from 18 residues. This chain's CDR3 is CASSLPRGTGRGINEQYF. Written as DNA, the CDR3 is TGTGCCAGCAGCCTCCCTCGAGGGACAGGCAGGGGGATAAACGAGCAGTACTTC.

The chain carries TRBV7-3 and TRBJ2-1; the D gene is possibly TRBD1 (6 bases). Trimming stripped 5 bases from V and 9 bases from J, with 23 bases between. Germline V gives CDR1 SGHTA, CDR2 FQGTGA. The CDR3 loop spans 16 amino acids. The CDR3 coding sequence is TGTGCCAGCAGCGAAGGGGGTGGACGATGGGGTGTTGAGCAGTTCTTC. Encoded protein: CASSEGGGRWGVEQFF.

The gene calls are TRBV5-1 and TRBJ2-5; 7 nucleotides align to TRBD1. V gave up 3 bases and J gave up 5 bases; unmatched junction bases: 10. This CDR3 is 15 amino acids long. Germline V gives CDR1 SGHRS, CDR2 YFSETQ. CDR3 bases: TGCGCCAGCAGCTGGGAACAGGGGCGTGGGGAGACCCAGTACTTC. It codes for CASSWEQGRGETQYF.

The chain uses TRBV5-8 and TRBJ2-1; 8 nucleotides match TRBD2. This CDR3 has 15 residues. Per germline, CDR1 SGHTS and CDR2 YDEGEE. J lost 6 bases, V lost 4 bases, and 9 bases had no gene match. CDR3 region: CASSAPGLGRNEQFF. CDR3 in DNA: TGTGCCAGCAGCGCACCGGGACTAGGACGCAATGAGCAGTTCTTC.

This clone was recorded only once. This sequence joins TRBV9 and TRBJ2-1, with TRBD1 matching over 11 bases. This CDR3 has 14 amino acids. CDR1 is SGDLS, CDR2 YYNGEE, per germline. V trimming: 4 bases; J trimming: 6 bases; junction bases outside the gene matches: 3. The CDR3 DNA is TGTGCCAGCAGCCGGACAGGGGGCTCCAATGAGCAGTTCTTC. Its protein product is CASSRTGGSNEQFF.